The source of this TCR beta chain is a study of blood T cell repertoires in COVID-19. About the research overall: T cells, B-cell-depleted T cells, or PBMCs provided the cDNA or gDNA that served as material.

J was trimmed by 2 bases and V by 1 base; bases with no gene match: 8. The CDR3 is 16 residues long. Germline-derived CDR1 and CDR2 are MNHNS and SASEGT. Participants' own reports of clinical history determined their cohort assignment. The method was immunoSEQ multiplex PCR; TCRdb's version includes in-frame clones alone and lacks a portion of them. This table has around 300,000 clones, roughly 91% appearing once. Sequenced sample: PBMCs or T cells enriched from blood (not recorded which). The sequence came from a woman in her thirties who had recovered from COVID-19. The rearrangement joins TRBV6-1 to TRBJ2-7; 7 bases are shared with TRBD2. The CDR3: CASSEEAGWSPYEQYF. In DNA form, the CDR3 reads TGTGCCAGCAGTGAAGAAGCGGGATGGTCCCCCTACGAGCAGTACTTC.